A single sample gave rise to the 24 T cell receptor beta chains below, sequenced in a study of T cells after yellow fever vaccination. TCRdb re-called the 5' RACE reads through MiXCR, storing one row per CDR3 protein. Among about 220,000 distinct CDR3 sequences listed, more than 3% were seen once. Sequenced here: CD4+ T cells sorted from PBMCs, sampled 10 days after the yellow fever booster vaccination. The source is a man between 18 and 35 years old who received the YFV17D yellow fever vaccine.

The V and J genes are TRBV7-9 and TRBJ1-6; D remains ambiguous. Germline V gene data show CDR1 as SEHNR and CDR2 as FQNEAQ (reference sequence). The CDR3 extends over 13 amino acids. V was cut by 2 bases and J by 10 bases, with 9 bases left in between. The CDR3: CASSLSNVSPLHF. CDR3 nucleotides: TGTGCCAGCAGCTTAAGTAACGTGTCACCCCTCCACTTT.

The chain couples TRBV6-5 to TRBJ2-3; TRBD1 matches at 8 bases. The V gene end was trimmed by 6 bases and the J gene end by 6 bases; junction bases not matched to a gene: 14. Germline lookup yields CDR1 MNHEY and CDR2 SVGAGI. The CDR3 consists of 16 residues. CDR3 bases: TGTGCCAGCAGGAAAACTCCGGGACAGGTTCATGATACGCAGTATTTT. This sequence encodes CASRKTPGQVHDTQYF.

This clonotype was seen ten or more times. This sequence joins TRBV5-1 and TRBJ1-1; D possibly corresponds to TRBD1 (6 bases). This CDR3 has 14 residues. Trimming cost V 4 bases and J 9 bases, with 19 bases left between them. The germline gives CDR1 SGHRS, CDR2 YFSETQ. CDR3 in DNA: TGCGCCAGCAGCCCGGGCGGGACACCCAATAAAGCTTTCTTT. This translates into CASSPGGTPNKAFF.

This clonotype was seen at least ten times. The rearrangement links TRBV12-3 or TRBV12-4 to TRBJ2-4, with D maybe TRBD2 (6 bases). V lost 7 bases and J lost 5, with 15 bases in between. The CDR3 totals 14 residues. This chain's CDR3 is CASTTGVAENIQYF. CDR3 nucleotides: TGTGCCAGCACCACGGGGGTAGCGGAAAACATTCAGTACTTC.

The rearrangement links TRBV29-1 to TRBJ2-7, with a possible D match to TRBD2 (7 bases). CDR3 length: 12 amino acids. V lost 8 bases and J lost 3, with 14 bases in between. CDR1 is SQVTM, CDR2 ANQGSEA, per germline. This CDR3 reads CSIVGGDYEQYF. CDR3 in DNA: TGCAGCATCGTAGGGGGGGACTACGAGCAGTACTTC.

This clonotype was observed a handful of times. Here the CDR3 DNA reads TGCGCCAGCAGCTTTGGTACCATACCGGGACCACAAGAGACCCAGTACTTC. Its protein product is CASSFGTIPGPQETQYF. The chain combines TRBV5-1 with TRBJ2-5; tentatively, D is TRBD1 or TRBD2 (5 bases each). This CDR3 region has 17 residues. CDR1 and CDR2 from the germline V gene are SGHRS and YFSETQ. V gave up 2 bases and J gave up 2 bases, with 19 bases separating them.

In its sample, this clonotype was seen many times. The chain couples TRBV4-1 to TRBJ2-2, with 8 bases aligning to TRBD2. The V segment lost 1 base and the J segment 0 bases; nucleotides outside the gene matches: 10. CDR1 is MGHRA, CDR2 YSYEKL, per germline. CDR3 length: 19 residues. The CDR3 DNA follows: TGCGCCAGCAGCCAAGGGGAGGCGGCGGGGGGTGCGAACACCGGGGAGCTGTTTTTT. Its translation: CASSQGEAAGGANTGELFF.

V usage is TRBV15 and J usage is TRBJ1-4; no clear D gene. Deletions cut 5 bases from V and 0 bases from J, with 10 bases between. The CDR3 contains 15 residues. The germline gives CDR1 LNHNV, CDR2 YYDKDF (reference sequence). CDR3 region: CATSGRRATNEKLFF. The CDR3 nucleotides read TGTGCCACCAGCGGGCGACGTGCAACTAATGAAAAACTGTTTTTT.

This clonotype occurred a few times. The V call is TRBV2, the J call TRBJ2-2; D remains unclear. The CDR3 totals 13 residues. The V and J ends lost 6 bases and 2 bases respectively, with 7 bases between them. Germline-derived CDR1 and CDR2 are SNHLY and FYNNEI. The CDR3 is CASRGVNTGELFF. The CDR3 DNA is TGTGCCAGCAGGGGTGTAAACACCGGGGAGCTGTTTTTT. The entire variable domain, with the rest obtained from reference TRBV2 and TRBJ2-2, is as follows: EPEVTQTPSHQVTQMGQEVILRCVPISNHLYFYWYRQILGQKVEFLVSFYNNEISEKSEIFDDQFSVERPDGSNFTLKIRSTKLEDSAMYFCASRGVNTGELFFGEGSRLTVL.

This clonotype was seen at least ten times. The chain links TRBV6-6 to TRBJ2-7; 7 bases agree with TRBD1. The CDR3 spans 16 residues. With 2 bases clipped from V and 3 bases from J, the junction kept 10 bases outside the gene matches. CDR1 is MNHNY, CDR2 SVGAGI, per germline (reference sequence). The CDR3 protein is CASSYLQRGPSYEQYF. CDR3 in DNA: TGTGCCAGCAGTTACCTACAAAGGGGGCCAAGCTACGAGCAGTACTTC.

This clonotype was seen a handful of times. V and J are TRBV3-1 and TRBJ2-3; D is perhaps TRBD1 (6 bases). CDR1 and CDR2 (germline): LGHDT, YNNKEL (reference sequence). Trimming stripped 2 bases from V and 3 bases from J, with 18 bases between. The CDR3 covers 17 residues. Here the CDR3 reads CASSQFRALRGTDTQYF. As DNA, the CDR3 is TGTGCCAGCAGCCAATTCCGGGCCCTCAGGGGAACAGATACGCAGTATTTT.

The chain employs TRBV7-2 and TRBJ2-1; the D gene is possibly TRBD2 (7 bases). The germline gives CDR1 SGHTA, CDR2 FQGNSA. V was shortened by 1 base and J by 0 bases, with 13 bases between the two germline ends. The CDR3 has 17 amino acids. The CDR3 here is CASSLVGGASSYNEQFF. DNA of the CDR3: TGTGCCAGCAGCTTAGTTGGGGGGGCCAGCTCCTACAATGAGCAGTTCTTC.

This clonotype was seen repeatedly, ten times or more. The junction and the germline gene differ at one end; a read error may be behind it. J is TRBJ2-1 and V is TRBV3-1; D is perhaps TRBD2 (6 bases). The CDR3 loop spans 12 amino acids. Germline V lookup: CDR1 LGHDT, CDR2 YNNKEL (reference sequence). The CDR3 DNA sequence: TGTGCCAGCAGCCAAGATCTCCAGAGGAGGGTCTTC. It is translated as CASSQDLQRRVF.

CDR3 nucleotides: TGTGCCAGCAGCCCATACAGGGGGCGAGGGAATGGCTACACCTTC. The encoded protein is CASSPYRGRGNGYTF. The chain combines TRBV5-5 with TRBJ1-2; 9 bases map to TRBD1. CDR1 and CDR2 (germline): SGHKS, YYEKEE (reference sequence). With 4 bases clipped from V and 6 bases from J, the junction kept 10 bases outside the gene matches. This CDR3 has 15 amino acids.

This clonotype was seen at least ten times. The CDR3 region is CASSQESRGPSQFF. The DNA of the CDR3 is TGTGCCAGCAGCCAAGAGTCGAGGGGGCCCTCCCAGTTCTTC. V and J are TRBV4-2 and TRBJ2-1; 7 bases are a match to TRBD1. Trimming took 0 bases from V and 13 from J; bases not matched to a gene: 9. The CDR3 length is 14 residues. Germline CDR1 and CDR2: LGHNA and YNFKEQ.

At least ten counts were recorded for this clonotype. The chain joins TRBV11-2 to TRBJ1-1; D is possibly TRBD1 (5 bases). CDR1 SGHAT and CDR2 FQNNGV come from the germline V gene. Trimming took 5 bases from V and 6 from J, leaving 16 bases between them. The CDR3 consists of 14 residues. The CDR3: CASSGRWTRAEAFF. The CDR3 DNA is TGTGCCAGCAGCGGACGGTGGACAAGGGCTGAAGCTTTCTTT. Filled out from reference TRBV11-2 and TRBJ1-1, the complete variable domain reads EAGVAQSPRYKIIEKRQSVAFWCNPISGHATLYWYQQILGQGPKLLIQFQNNGVVDDSQLPKDRFSAERLKGVDSTLKIQPAKLEDSAVYLCASSGRWTRAEAFFGQGTRLTVV.

The chain joins TRBV5-6 to TRBJ2-7, with 10 bases fitting TRBD1. J was trimmed by 8 bases and V by 3 bases; bases with no gene match: 5. CDR1 is SGHDT, CDR2 YYEEEE, per germline. The CDR3 is 13 amino acids. The CDR3 reads CASSSRGQGQQYV. CDR3 DNA sequence: TGTGCCAGCAGCTCGAGGGGACAGGGGCAGCAGTACGTC.

There are many counts of this clonotype. Mismatch with germline at one junction end may stem from a read error. The chain joins TRBV10-3 to TRBJ1-2; 7 nucleotides match TRBD1. The germline V gene encodes CDR1 ENHRY and CDR2 SYGVKD. This CDR3 contains 13 residues. The CDR3 loop is CAISESAGGASPF. The CDR3 nucleotides read TGTGCCATCAGTGAGTCGGCAGGGGGGGCCTCCCCTTTC.

This rearrangement joins TRBV3-1 to TRBJ2-1; 16 bases are shared with TRBD2. The CDR3 covers 19 residues. From germline, CDR1 is LGHDT and CDR2 YNNKEL (reference sequence). V trimming: 4 bases; J trimming: 5 bases; junction bases outside the gene matches: 11. In DNA, the CDR3 is TGTGCCAGCAGCCGAGCGGGACTAGCGGGGGGGATGGTCAACAATGAGCAGTTCTTC. As protein: CASSRAGLAGGMVNNEQFF.

This clonotype was seen more than once but under ten times. This sequence joins TRBV28 and TRBJ1-1; possible D gene TRBD1, 6 bases. V dropped 7 bases and J dropped 13 bases, with 19 bases sitting between them. The CDR3 is made up of 12 amino acids. The germline gives CDR1 MDHEN, CDR2 SYDVKM. CDR3 in DNA: TGTGCCAGCACTTCTTTGACAGGCGGGAATTTCTTT. Encoded protein: CASTSLTGGNFF.

This clonotype was found many times. The CDR3 spells CASSLGQGLDTIYF. Here the CDR3 DNA reads TGCGCCAGCAGCTTGGGACAGGGTCTAGACACCATATATTTT. The chain carries TRBV5-1 and TRBJ1-3; the match to TRBD1 covers 7 bases. This CDR3 comprises 14 residues. Trimming cost V 0 bases and J 8 bases; bases outside gene matches: 5. Germline assignment: CDR1 SGHRS and CDR2 YFSETQ.

This clonotype was counted at least ten times. The chain is built from TRBV20-1 and TRBJ1-2; D is unclear. This CDR3 has 16 amino acids. Germline V gives CDR1 DFQATT, CDR2 SNEGSKA (reference sequence). The V gene lost 0 bases and the J gene lost 4 bases, with 18 bases spanning the gap. Written as DNA, the CDR3 is TGCAGTGCTAGAGATCCGAAAAGGGTGCTCGGCTATGGCTACACCTTC. This sequence encodes CSARDPKRVLGYGYTF.

This clonotype came up a few times. The chain employs TRBV30 and TRBJ2-1; D remains unclear. Germline V CDR1 and CDR2: GTSNPN, SVGIG (reference sequence). The CDR3 contains 13 residues. V was cut by 3 bases and J by 6 bases, with 12 bases left in between. The CDR3 DNA follows: TGTGCCTGGAGCTTCGACACGACCAATGAGCAGTTCTTC. Amino acids: CAWSFDTTNEQFF.

In this sample, this clonotype turned up a few times. The chain is built from TRBV11-3 and TRBJ2-1, with a possible D match to TRBD2 (6 bases). The CDR3 runs to 13 residues. Trimming took 4 bases from V and 9 from J, leaving 13 bases between them. Germline assignment: CDR1 SGHNT and CDR2 YENEEA. The CDR3 sequence is CASSSSRGSEQFF. In DNA, the CDR3 is TGTGCCAGCAGCTCAAGCCGGGGGAGTGAGCAGTTCTTC.